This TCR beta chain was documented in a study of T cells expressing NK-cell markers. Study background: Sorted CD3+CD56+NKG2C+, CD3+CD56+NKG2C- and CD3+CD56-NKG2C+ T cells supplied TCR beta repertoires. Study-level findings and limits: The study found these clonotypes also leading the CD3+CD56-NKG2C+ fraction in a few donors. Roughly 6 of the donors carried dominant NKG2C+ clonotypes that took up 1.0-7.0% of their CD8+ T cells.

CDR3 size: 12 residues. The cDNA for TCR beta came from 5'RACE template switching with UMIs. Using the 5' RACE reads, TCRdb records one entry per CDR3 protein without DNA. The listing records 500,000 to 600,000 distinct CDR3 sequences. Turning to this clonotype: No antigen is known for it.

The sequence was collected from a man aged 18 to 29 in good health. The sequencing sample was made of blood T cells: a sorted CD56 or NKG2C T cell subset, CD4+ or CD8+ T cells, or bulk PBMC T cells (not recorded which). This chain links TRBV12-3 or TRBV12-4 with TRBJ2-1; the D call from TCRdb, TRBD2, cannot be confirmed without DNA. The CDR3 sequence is CASGQREGPQFF.